This T cell receptor (beta chain) was identified in a study of vaccination and CD4 T cells after COVID-19 (dated by TCRdb to between 2021 and 2022). Study-wide context: SARS-CoV-2 positivity had been established in the convalescent patients by nasal swab PCR, and mild disease was recorded in several of these patients and severe disease in one. The convalescent cohort included six males and four females, with two Hispanic individuals, seven Caucasians, two Asians and one multiracial person. Participants received two doses of either the Pfizer-BioNTech BNT162b2 vaccine (n=8) or the Moderna mRNA-1273 vaccine (n=2). Post-COVID blood samples from convalescent patients were collected a median of roughly 100 days after diagnosis, with a range of roughly 35 to 180 days. Post-vaccine blood samples were obtained a median of about 70 days after the second vaccine dose, with a range of roughly 14 to 241 days. A few convalescent patients were sampled both early after vaccination (day 14) and late after vaccination (days 161 to 241). Culture stimuli were overlapping spike peptide pools from SARS-CoV-2 and from the common cold coronaviruses HCoV-NL63, HCoV-OC43 and HCoV-229E. Control cultures received a CEFX viral epitope pool as the positive control, an HIV-1 Nef peptide pool as the negative control, or no peptide. The spike-specific CD4+ TCR repertoire was compared before and after mRNA vaccination in ten to eleven COVID-19 convalescent patients and a few infection-naive healthy vaccine recipients.

After removal of 5 bases from V and 8 bases from J, the junction retains 6 bases not matched to a gene. From the germline V gene (reference sequence), CDR1 is DFQATT and CDR2 is SNEGSKA. The CDR3 covers 12 residues, taking in both the cysteine and the phenylalanine. The DNA shown is the 36-base CDR3, in frame from base 1. Points the paper makes about the study in general: An increase in the median number of SARS-CoV-2-reactive clonotypes from approximately 20 after infection to a few dozen after vaccination was observed, but the change was not found to be significant. In convalescent patients, a median about 84% of post-vaccine SARS-CoV-2-reactive clones were detected only after vaccination, and vaccine-specific priming was suggested by this finding. Only a relatively small number of convalescent patients were included in the study, and early timepoints following natural infection were not analyzed. Of the vaccine-specific clones found in convalescent patients, nearly all (304 of 307) were mono-reactive for SARS-CoV-2 spike instead of being cross-reactive with common cold coronaviruses.

Receptors were amplified or captured by PCR. DNA from cultured CD4+ T cells was subjected to TCR sequencing with the Oncomine TCR Beta short-read assay at the Johns Hopkins FTIC core. Genomic DNA was extracted from the cultured CD4+ T cells with the QIAamp micro DNA kit. Oncomine TCR Beta libraries made from cultured CD4+ T cells were pooled using unique dual indexes and sequenced on an Illumina iSeq 100. In the paper's pipeline: Non-productive sequences were removed, and CDR3s not starting with C, not ending with F or W, or shorter than 7 amino acids were discarded. Antigen-specific clonotypes were identified with the MANAFEST web application by comparing peptide-stimulated wells with reference and other culture wells. To be called positive, a clone needed an FDR below 0.05, an odds ratio above 5, and a productive frequency above 0.1% in at least two of three replicate wells. A clonotype was classed as cross-reactive if the clonotype showed significant expansion both in SARS-CoV-2 spike wells and in at least one common cold coronavirus spike condition. Levenshtein distances (stringdist) and unrooted phylogenetic trees (ape) in R version 3.6.1 were used to assess CDR3 homology. The public sequencing data were trimmed at Q25 with fastp and processed into clonotypes with MiXCR by TCRdb, which kept only in-frame beta chains. Every CDR3 protein is listed once, alongside the most common genes and DNA of its rows. The V and J calls follow TCRdb's processing rather than the paper's. The sample table records 20,000 to 25,000 distinct CDR3 sequences; more than 45% of these occur just once. About 13% of the sample belongs to the ten largest clones.

The time point label on this specimen signifies: late sampling 161 to 241 days after vaccination in a few convalescent patients. The treatment or condition label, as the study defines it: roughly ten-day PBMC culture with coronavirus spike peptide pools or control peptides (ViraFEST assay). To expand antigen-specific T cells with peptide pools and then pick out the expanded clonotypes through TCR sequencing, the study relied on the ViraFEST assay. The convalescent patients' positive SARS-CoV-2 PCR tests were from March to December 2020, which was before the Alpha, Beta and Delta variants emerged in the United States. Each well held fewer than 2.5 million PBMCs cultured with approximately 10 ug/ml peptide pools in IMDM containing roughly 5% human AB serum and roughly 9.3 IU/ml IL-2. On days 3 and 7, half of the culture medium was replaced with fresh IL-2-containing medium. Once the cells had been in culture for roughly 10 days, the EasySep CD4+ T cell isolation kit was used to isolate CD4+ T cells by negative selection. PBMCs were separated from whole blood using Ficoll-Paque Plus gradient centrifugation and then either used fresh or cryopreserved at -140C. Culture conditions were generally each tested in triplicate wells.

This clonotype was counted a few times. The clone's antigen remains unknown. Per-base quality was not reported, and no clone a single base away is much larger than it. The TCR comes from a human donor who had recovered from COVID-19. The sample consisted of CD4+ T cells from blood, cultured in vitro, taken about 7 months after SARS-CoV-2 vaccination. The chain joins TRBV20-1 to TRBJ2-4, with TRBD1 matching 7 junction bases. CDR3 protein: CSAQGQWDIQYF. Read as DNA, the sequence is TGCAGTGCTCAGGGACAGTGGGACATTCAGTACTTC.